This TCR beta chain is from a study of blood T cells in healthy people across ages (dated by TCRdb to between 2015 and 2016). Regarding the complete study: In model experiments, roughly one uniquely barcoded TCR beta cDNA molecule per two T cells was captured by template switching. Using deep sequencing normalized with unique cDNA molecular identifiers, the study measured how TCR beta repertoire diversity changes with age. The donors were split into four age groups: young (average around 15 years), middle-aged (about 40), aged (approximately 60) and long-lived (over 75). To avoid experimental bias, donors of different ages were randomly spread across the sequencing lanes. Two additional independent replicas of 1 million unique cDNA reads from the same blood draw were analyzed for two donors (one aged 18 to 29 and one aged 80 or older). Results and caveats for the whole study, not just this receptor: As age increased, observed TCR beta diversity per million T cells dropped in a roughly linear way, and a significant reduction was already evident by age about 40. Compared with the aged group, the long-lived group had more naive CD4+ T cells, fewer expanded clones and increased TCR diversity, a pattern suggesting age selection. Because profiling used bulk unsorted PBMCs, naive and antigen-experienced compartments could not be compared conclusively. The percentage of naive T cells measured by flow cytometry correlated strongly with observed TCR beta diversity. Total diversity estimates from one million sequenced T cells were considered lower bounds and underestimates. Donor CMV infection status was unknown, potentially confounding age-related changes in expanded clonotypes.

With respect to this clonotype: Its antigen is still unknown. Base quality data are lacking; no much larger clone is found one base away.

Library creation used 5' RACE. Sequencing was carried out with an Illumina HiSeq 2500. A second PCR of roughly 6 to 11 cycles was run with a J-beta primer mix and a sample-barcoded 5' primer. Each TCR beta cDNA molecule received a unique molecular identifier from a template-switch 5' adaptor carrying 12 random nucleotides. Each sample yielded at least 2.5 million CDR3-containing paired-end reads. First-strand cDNA synthesis was performed from all RNA using the Mint cDNA synthesis kit, with priming by a TRBC-specific oligonucleotide. After uracil-DNA glycosylase treatment, a first 18-cycle PCR used universal primers M1SS and BC2_uni_R on all cDNA. The authors' analysis ran thus. Each sample was normalized by randomly selecting 1 million high-quality reads, each carrying a distinct molecular identifier. Instead of being binned into consensus sequences, reads with shared molecular identifiers were discarded. CDR3 identification, clonotype clustering and error correction used MiTCR with a Q25 quality threshold and the strictest error-elimination algorithm. A nonparametric unseen species model with Euler transformation was used to estimate a lower bound on total TCR beta diversity. The public reads were reanalyzed by TCRdb: fastp trimming at Q25, MiXCR alignment, in-frame beta chains only. Rows merge per CDR3 protein into single entries with the most common DNA and genes. TCRdb assigned the V and J calls; the authors' analysis was not used. A total of about 690,000 distinct CDR3 sequences appear in this sample, 40% to 45% of them only once. The ten biggest clones cover around 30% of the sample.

Taken from the germline V gene (reference sequence), the CDR1 and CDR2 loops are LNHNV and YYDKDF. The CDR3 runs 14 amino acids, cysteine and phenylalanine included. Only the CDR3 region is kept as DNA, spanning 42 bases read in frame from base 1. V is reduced by 1 base and J by 4 bases, leaving a spacing of 7 bases between them. The roughly 38 donors, aged about 6 to 100 years, were systemically healthy Caucasian individuals from Russia. About 10 milliliters of peripheral blood were collected from each donor into EDTA-treated Vacutainer tubes. Ficoll-Paque density-gradient centrifugation was used to isolate PBMCs, with at least 6.5 million per sample. Trizol reagent was used to extract total RNA from PBMCs, with at least 5 micrograms per sample. Naive CD45RAhigh/CD27high T cell percentages were measured by flow cytometry on a PBMC aliquot from every donor.

Material: blood. This receptor was taken from a man at least 80 years old in good health. The V and J segments used are TRBV15 and TRBJ1-4, with TRBD1 perhaps the D gene, on 5 matching bases. Here is the DNA: TGTGCCACCAGCAGAGCAGGGAGTAATGAAAAACTGTTTTTT. Its amino acids are CATSRAGSNEKLFF.